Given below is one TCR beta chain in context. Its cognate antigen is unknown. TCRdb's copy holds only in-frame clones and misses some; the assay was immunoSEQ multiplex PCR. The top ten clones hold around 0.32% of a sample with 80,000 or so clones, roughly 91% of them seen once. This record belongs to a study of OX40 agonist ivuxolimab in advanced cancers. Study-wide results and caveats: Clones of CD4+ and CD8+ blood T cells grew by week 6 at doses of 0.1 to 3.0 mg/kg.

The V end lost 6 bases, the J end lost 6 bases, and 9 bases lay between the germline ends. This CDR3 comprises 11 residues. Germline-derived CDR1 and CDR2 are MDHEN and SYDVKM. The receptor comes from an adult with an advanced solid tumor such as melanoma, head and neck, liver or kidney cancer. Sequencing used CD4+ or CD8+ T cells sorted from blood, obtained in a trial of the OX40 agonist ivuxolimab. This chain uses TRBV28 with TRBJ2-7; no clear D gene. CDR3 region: CASRSYPEQYF. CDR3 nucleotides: TGTGCCAGCAGGTCCTATCCCGAGCAGTACTTC.